This TCR beta chain appears in the sequencing data of a study of T cell responses to AZD1222 COVID-19 vaccine. As to this clone: Its cognate antigen is unknown.

The CDR3 length is 15 residues. CDR1 is KGHSY, CDR2 FQNENV, per germline. Trimming left V 2 bases short and J 6 bases short, with 14 bases between. Here immunoSEQ multiplex PCR was the method, and the copy in TCRdb shows in-frame clones only, minus some. The data contain 130,000 to 150,000 clones, 92% of them singletons. General observations from the study: Unmutated regions of variants are reportedly targeted by nearly half of spike-specific TCRs. Spike-specific TCR breadth and depth both grew after two AZD1222 doses.

This receptor was obtained from an adult in good health. The sample consisted of peripheral blood, taken on day 0 of AZD1222 vaccination. The chain links TRBV16 to TRBJ2-1; D ambiguous. The CDR3 coding sequence is TGTGCCAGCAGCCAAGACCCGGTAGTTTTCAATGAGCAGTTCTTC. It yields the protein CASSQDPVVFNEQFF.